Shown below are 30 T cell receptor beta chains from a single sample sequenced in a study of cytomegalovirus exposure and HLA in healthy donors. PCR amplification relied on 60 Vbeta primers (plus 13 Jbeta primers). Sequencing was performed with immunoSEQ multiplex PCR; in TCRdb, only in-frame clones are kept and a portion is missing. The table for this sample gives 150,000 to 200,000 clones. Material for sequencing was PBMCs. Receptors were obtained from a woman in her sixties or seventies in good health and CMV-seronegative.

The chain couples TRBV7-7 to TRBJ1-1; D is ambiguous. V lost 8 bases and J 4 bases, leaving 8 bases between the germline ends. This CDR3 contains 11 residues. The germline V gene has CDR1 SSHAT and CDR2 FNYEAQ (reference sequence). CDR3 amino acids: CASRRFTEAFF. The CDR3 bases are TGTGCCAGCCGGAGATTCACTGAAGCTTTCTTT.

This chain connects TRBV7-2 to TRBJ1-3; 9 bases map to TRBD1. There are 15 residues in the CDR3. Per the germline V gene, CDR1 is SGHTA and CDR2 is FQGNSA. V lost 5 bases, J lost 1 base, and 3 bases stayed unmatched. The CDR3 spells CASSRDRASGNTIYF. The DNA for the CDR3 is TGTGCCAGCAGCCGGGACAGGGCTTCTGGAAACACCATATATTTT.

The chain links TRBV19 to TRBJ2-2, with D tentatively TRBD2 (6 bases). Trimming took 5 bases from V and 2 from J, leaving 15 bases between them. Germline V gives CDR1 LNHDA, CDR2 SQIVND (reference sequence). The CDR3 is 16 residues long. The CDR3 DNA reads as TGTGCCAGTAGTCGGATGGCGGGACCCAACACCGGGGAGCTGTTTTTT. It codes for CASSRMAGPNTGELFF.

The chain joins TRBV7-2 to TRBJ2-7; 8 nucleotides align to TRBD2. Germline-derived CDR1 and CDR2 are SGHTA and FQGNSA. The CDR3 covers 15 residues. Trimming cost V 4 bases and J 4 bases; bases outside gene matches: 9. The CDR3 nucleotides are TGTGCCAGCAGCTCCCGAGCGGGAGTCGAATACGAGCAGTACTTC. This encodes CASSSRAGVEYEQYF.

The CDR3 DNA is TGTGCCAGCAGCAAGGTAGCGGAGAACACCGGGGAGCTGTTTTTT. As protein: CASSKVAENTGELFF. This chain uses TRBV7-3 with TRBJ2-2; TRBD2 might be the D (6 bases). Deletions cut 5 bases from V and 1 base from J, with 11 bases between. Germline-derived CDR1 and CDR2 are SGHTA and FQGTGA. The CDR3 runs 15 residues.

The chain has TRBV12-5 and TRBJ2-7, with no clear D. The CDR3 spans 12 residues. Looked up from germline, CDR1 is LGHNT and CDR2 is FRNRAP. V was clipped by 3 bases and J by 1 base, with 4 bases between them. The DNA for the CDR3 is TGTGCTAGTGGTTTTCAGTCCTACGAGCAGTACTTC. As protein: CASGFQSYEQYF. The full variable domain, with the rest looked up from reference TRBV12-5 and TRBJ2-7, is DARVTQTPRHKVTEMGQEVTMRCQPILGHNTVFWYRQTMMQGLELLAYFRNRAPLDDSGMPKDRFSAEMPDATLATLKIQPSEPRDSAVYFCASGFQSYEQYFGPGTRLTVT.

V usage is TRBV18 and J usage is TRBJ2-7, with a tentative D call TRBD2 (5 bases). The length of the CDR3 is 15 residues. V was clipped by 4 bases and J by 7 bases, with 20 bases between them. Germline V CDR1 and CDR2: KGHSH, LQKENI. The CDR3 is CASSRSHIAGLEQYF. The CDR3 bases are TGTGCCAGCTCACGATCACATATTGCTGGACTTGAGCAGTACTTC.

The chain employs TRBV29-1 and TRBJ1-5; D gene unclear. The CDR3 has 15 residues. CDR1 SQVTM and CDR2 ANQGSEA come from the germline V gene. V lost 4 bases to trimming and J lost 4 bases, with 17 bases between them. The DNA of the CDR3 is TGCAGCGTTGTAGTCGGCAATAACGGGAATCAGCCCCAGCATTTT. It yields the protein CSVVVGNNGNQPQHF. The full variable domain, its missing parts supplied by reference TRBV29-1 and TRBJ1-5, is SAVISQKPSRDICQRGTSLTIQCQVDSQVTMMFWYRQQPGQSLTLIATANQGSEATYESGFVIDKFPISRPNLTFSTLTVSNMSPEDSSIYLCSVVVGNNGNQPQHFGDGTRLSIL.

The V and J genes are TRBV15 and TRBJ2-5; tentative D call: TRBD1 (6 bases). Germline-derived CDR1 and CDR2 are LNHNV and YYDKDF (reference sequence). This CDR3 has 18 amino acids. Trimming cost V 4 bases and J 5 bases, with 26 bases left between them. CDR3 sequence reads: CATSTSRPRQAHFETQYF. CDR3 in DNA: TGTGCCACCAGCACCTCACGGCCCCGACAGGCGCACTTCGAGACCCAGTACTTC. The full variable domain, completed using reference TRBV15 and TRBJ2-5, is DAMVIQNPRYQVTQFGKPVTLSCSQTLNHNVMYWYQQKSSQAPKLLFHYYDKDFNNEADTPDNFQSRRPNTSFCFLDIRSPGLGDTAMYLCATSTSRPRQAHFETQYFGPGTRLLVL.

The V gene is TRBV27, the J gene TRBJ2-1, with TRBD2 matching 14 bases. V shed 5 bases, J shed 0 bases, and the junction held 6 bases outside the gene matches. The CDR3 consists of 18 residues. Germline CDR1 is MNHEY and CDR2 is SMNVEV (reference sequence). The CDR3 protein is CASSVGLAGDFSYNEQFF. The CDR3 region has the DNA TGTGCCAGCAGTGTGGGACTAGCGGGAGACTTCTCCTACAATGAGCAGTTCTTC.

V gene TRBV30 combines with J gene TRBJ2-1, with D possibly being TRBD2 (5 bases). V lost 2 bases to trimming and J lost 8 bases, with 10 bases between them. The CDR3 is 12 amino acids. Germline-derived CDR1 and CDR2 are GTSNPN and SVGIG (reference sequence). DNA of the CDR3: TGTGCCTGGAGTATAATAGCGTATGAGCAGTTCTTC. Amino acids: CAWSIIAYEQFF.

The CDR3 region is CASSPREGGPSETQYF. The CDR3 nucleotides are TGTGCCAGCAGCCCCAGGGAGGGGGGGCCGTCAGAGACCCAGTACTTC. The V and J genes are TRBV4-2 and TRBJ2-5; weak D call: TRBD2 (7 bases). Germline values: CDR1 LGHNA, CDR2 YNFKEQ. V was trimmed by 4 bases and J by 4 bases, leaving 19 bases between them. The CDR3 is made up of 16 amino acids.

The chain links TRBV12-5 to TRBJ1-1, with 7 bases identical to TRBD1. The CDR3 has 14 amino acids. Germline CDR1 is LGHNT and CDR2 is FRNRAP. With V trimmed by 2 bases and J by 4 bases, 4 bases remained unmatched. CDR3 sequence (DNA): TGTGCTAGTGGTTTGCCGACAGGGAGCACTGAAGCTTTCTTT. Residues: CASGLPTGSTEAFF. The whole variable domain, filled in from reference TRBV12-5 and TRBJ1-1, reads DARVTQTPRHKVTEMGQEVTMRCQPILGHNTVFWYRQTMMQGLELLAYFRNRAPLDDSGMPKDRFSAEMPDATLATLKIQPSEPRDSAVYFCASGLPTGSTEAFFGQGTRLTVV.

The genes are TRBV7-3 and TRBJ2-2; possibly TRBD1 for D (6 bases). Germline loops: CDR1 SGHTA, CDR2 FQGTGA. There are 13 residues in the CDR3. The germline V and J ends were trimmed by 5 bases and 6 bases, with 10 bases remaining between them. The CDR3 here is CASSVRGSGELFF. In nucleotides, the CDR3 is TGTGCCAGCAGCGTCAGGGGTTCCGGGGAGCTGTTTTTT.

J is TRBJ1-5 and V is TRBV13, with unresolved D. Germline lookup yields CDR1 PRHDT and CDR2 FYEKMQ (reference sequence). V lost 3 bases and J 4 bases, leaving 16 bases between the germline ends. This CDR3 is built from 16 residues. CDR3 DNA sequence: TGTGCCAGCAGCTTCTCCGGCGGGAAGGGAAATCAGCCCCAGCATTTT. It yields the protein CASSFSGGKGNQPQHF.

The V and J genes are TRBV5-1 and TRBJ1-2; 10 bases are a match to TRBD1. Per germline, CDR1 SGHRS and CDR2 YFSETQ. The V and J ends lost 4 bases and 3 bases, in that order; junction bases with no gene match: 6. The CDR3 consists of 15 residues. CDR3 protein: CASSLRTGGDYGYTF. CDR3 coding DNA: TGCGCCAGCAGCCTACGGACAGGGGGGGACTATGGCTACACCTTC.

The chain is built from TRBV6-1 and TRBJ1-1; D unresolved. The V and J ends lost 1 base and 11 bases respectively, with 14 bases between them. The CDR3 runs 13 residues. Germline V gene data show CDR1 as MNHNS and CDR2 as SASEGT. The CDR3 DNA sequence: TGTGCCAGCAGTGAAGAAGGAGGGTTAATCGCTTTCTTT. Translation gives CASSEEGGLIAFF.

The gene calls are TRBV6-5 and TRBJ2-7; a weak D match, TRBD1 (7 bases). The CDR3 spans 16 residues. Germline loops: CDR1 MNHEY, CDR2 SVGAGI. V was shortened by 0 bases and J by 6 bases, with 18 bases between the two germline ends. This CDR3 is CASSYSRKGARGEQYF. The CDR3 nucleotides read TGTGCCAGCAGTTACTCGAGGAAGGGGGCGCGGGGCGAGCAGTACTTC.

The V gene is TRBV11-2, the J gene TRBJ2-3; a weak D match, TRBD1 (6 bases). Between the trimmed V and J ends, which lost 4 bases and 0 bases, there was a span of 14 bases. Germline V gene lookup returns CDR1 SGHAT and CDR2 FQNNGV. This CDR3 has 16 amino acids. The CDR3 spells CASSWSGGPSTDTQYF. As DNA, the CDR3 is TGTGCCAGCAGCTGGAGTGGGGGCCCAAGCACAGATACGCAGTATTTT.

The chain recombines TRBV7-6 with TRBJ1-1; tentatively, D is TRBD1 (5 bases). Deletions cut 5 bases from V and 5 bases from J, with 9 bases between. The CDR3 is 12 amino acids. Germline CDR1 SGHVS, CDR2 FNYEAQ. In nucleotides, the CDR3 is TGTGCCAGCAGCCACGGGGGGACTGAAGCTTTCTTT. It specifies CASSHGGTEAFF.

This rearrangement joins TRBV4-1 to TRBJ1-6; no reliable D call. The CDR3 length is 15 residues. Per germline, CDR1 MGHRA and CDR2 YSYEKL. Trimming removed 1 base from V and 6 bases from J, with 10 bases in between. The chain's CDR3 is CASSQVRALNSPLHF. The DNA of the CDR3 is TGCGCCAGCAGCCAAGTCCGTGCGCTTAATTCACCCCTCCACTTT.

This chain connects TRBV6-5 to TRBJ2-1; a weak D match, TRBD1 (5 bases). The CDR3 totals 14 residues. Between the trimmed V and J ends, which lost 0 bases and 8 bases, there was a span of 11 bases. Germline lookup yields CDR1 MNHEY and CDR2 SVGAGI. The CDR3 nucleotides read TGTGCCAGCAGTTACTCTACAGGCCTCTATGAGCAGTTCTTC. Amino acids: CASSYSTGLYEQFF.

The chain has TRBV9 and TRBJ2-1; D perhaps matches TRBD2 (5 bases). V was cut by 0 bases and J by 6 bases, with 16 bases left in between. CDR3 length equals 16 residues. The germline CDR1 and CDR2 sequences are SGDLS and YYNGEE. CDR3 loop: CASSVEVGVFINEQFF. CDR3 nucleotides: TGTGCCAGCAGCGTAGAGGTGGGAGTCTTCATCAATGAGCAGTTCTTC.

The chain joins TRBV14 to TRBJ1-1; no firm D call. Germline V CDR1 and CDR2: SGHDN, FVKESK. Trimming stripped 4 bases from V and 4 bases from J, with 13 bases between. CDR3 size: 14 residues. The CDR3 nucleotides are TGTGCCAGCAGCCTCTCCGGACTTTTCACTGAAGCTTTCTTT. Protein sequence: CASSLSGLFTEAFF.

The genes are TRBV27 and TRBJ2-7, with 13 bases identical to TRBD2. This CDR3 is 16 amino acids long. Losses at the gene ends were 3 bases for V and 7 bases for J; bases not matched to a gene: 9. Germline lookup yields CDR1 MNHEY and CDR2 SMNVEV (reference sequence). This CDR3 is CASSFTLAGGPVEQYF. The CDR3, as DNA: TGTGCCAGCAGTTTTACACTAGCGGGGGGGCCCGTTGAGCAGTACTTC.

The chain joins TRBV7-9 to TRBJ1-5; tentatively, D is TRBD1 (5 bases). Germline CDR1 reads SEHNR; CDR2 reads FQNEAQ (reference sequence). Trimming cost V 5 bases and J 6 bases, with 11 bases left between them. This CDR3 is 13 amino acids long. CDR3 bases: TGTGCCAGCAGCCAGGGTTTTGGTCAGCCCCAGCATTTT. Encoded protein: CASSQGFGQPQHF.

CDR3 sequence (DNA): TGTGCCAGCAGCCGAAGGTGGGACACTACCGACGAGCAGTACTTC. This gives the protein CASSRRWDTTDEQYF. The chain employs TRBV6-1 and TRBJ2-7; the D gene is possibly TRBD1 (6 bases). Trimming removed 6 bases from V and 5 bases from J, with 20 bases in between. Germline values: CDR1 MNHNS, CDR2 SASEGT. The length of the CDR3 is 15 residues.

This chain uses TRBV7-3 with TRBJ2-4; perhaps TRBD2 as D (6 bases). V was clipped by 5 bases and J by 6 bases, with 14 bases between them. Germline V CDR1 and CDR2: SGHTA, FQGTGA. This CDR3 is 14 amino acids long. The chain's CDR3 is CASSLGGSGNIQYF. DNA for the CDR3: TGTGCCAGCAGCCTAGGAGGTAGCGGAAACATTCAGTACTTC. Looking up the rest from reference TRBV7-3 and TRBJ2-4 gives the full variable domain: GAGVSQTPSNKVTEKGKYVELRCDPISGHTALYWYRQSLGQGPEFLIYFQGTGAADDSGLPNDRFFAVRPEGSVSTLKIQRTERGDSAVYLCASSLGGSGNIQYFGAGTRLSVL.

V usage is TRBV6-1 and J usage is TRBJ2-2; D unresolved. The CDR3 runs 14 residues. Between the trimmed V and J ends, which lost 1 base and 5 bases, there was a span of 8 bases. Germline CDR1 is MNHNS and CDR2 is SASEGT. The CDR3 DNA reads as TGTGCCAGCAGTGAAGTTAGTGTGACCGGGGAGCTGTTTTTT. The encoded protein is CASSEVSVTGELFF.

The chain is built from TRBV7-3 and TRBJ2-6; D is uncertain. The CDR3 has 14 residues. Germline CDR1 and CDR2: SGHTA and FQGTGA. V gave up 5 bases and J gave up 4 bases, with 9 bases separating them. DNA for the CDR3: TGTGCCAGCAGCCTCCGGTCCGGGGCCAACGTCCTGACTTTC. Protein: CASSLRSGANVLTF.